This T cell receptor beta chain emerged from a study of T cell changes during pregnancy in multiple sclerosis. The CDR3 is made up of 15 amino acids. Trimming shortened V by 0 bases and J by 6 bases, and 13 bases separated the two germline ends. Germline V CDR1 and CDR2: SGHNT, YYREEE (reference sequence). Data came from immunoSEQ multiplex PCR; TCRdb stores just in-frame clones and leaves some out. Of tens of thousands of clones listed, over 80% are singletons. This chain uses TRBV5-4 with TRBJ2-1; D is perhaps TRBD2 (5 bases). Sequenced material: peripheral blood, taken in the second trimester of pregnancy. This receptor was taken from a female donor in good health, enrolled as a control in a pregnancy study. CDR3 loop: CASSLDPLAFNEQFF. The CDR3 bases are TGTGCCAGCAGCTTGGATCCCCTAGCATTCAATGAGCAGTTCTTC.